The rows below give T cell receptor beta chains drawn from one sample of a study of radiation and T cells in renal cell carcinoma. Assay: immunoSEQ multiplex PCR; the TCRdb copy retains only in-frame clones and omits some. The sample holds about 49,000 clones; approximately 83% are singletons and the top ten take roughly 30%. The source material was blood, sampled from a patient whose treatment included radiotherapy and nephrectomy. The receptors shown here come from a woman aged 70-85 years with renal cell carcinoma. CDR3s include the opening cysteine and the closing phenylalanine or tryptophan.

j_call v_call cdr3_aa
TRBJ2-5 TRBV7-2 CASSSRWGPGGETQYF
TRBJ1-2 TRBV18 CASSPGQGANYGYTF
TRBJ2-7 TRBV19 CASSNDPPTGYTVKQYF
TRBJ2-7 TRBV6-5 CASSYSFSGNYEQYF
TRBJ1-2 TRBV15 CATSSWTGGVIYGYTF
TRBJ1-2 TRBV5-4 CASRWMTGQADGYTF
TRBJ1-2 TRBV5-4 CASSFVGGYTF
TRBJ1-2 TRBV7-9 CASSADMHGYTF
TRBJ1-1 TRBV10-3 CAIKAGAGGDTEAFF
TRBJ1-1 TRBV6-4 CASRPPFLNCTEAFF
TRBJ1-5 TRBV6-5 CASSYTTGSNQPQHF
TRBJ2-7 TRBV11-2 CASSFGLAGEDWGYEQYF
TRBJ2-2 TRBV30 CACGTRGTGELFF
TRBJ2-2 TRBV6-5 CASRDRGGVGELFF
TRBJ1-2 TRBV11-2 CASSPARGDRGYTF
TRBJ1-2 TRBV7-9 CASSLGQGMNYGYTF
TRBJ2-7 TRBV23-1 CASSQSQEGNFYEQYF
TRBJ1-1 TRBV30 CAWSVPPQNTEAFF
TRBJ2-1 TRBV2 CASTLYSGGGRSEQFF
TRBJ2-1 TRBV4-2 CASSQASGGAGEQFF
TRBJ2-7 TRBV4-2 CASSQDGEAGGSYEQYF
TRBJ2-5 TRBV5-4 CASSLMTGGTQYF
TRBJ2-3 TRBV29-1 CSGGLAGNADTQYF
TRBJ1-6 TRBV5-1 CASSTGYVSPLHF
TRBJ2-1 TRBV11-3 CASSWGLLGREATNEQFF
TRBJ2-5 TRBV5-4 CASSLAGGRGETQYF
TRBJ1-2 TRBV23-1 CASSHFRAGYTF
TRBJ2-3 TRBV10-3 CAISGMVTALTDTQYF
TRBJ1-2 TRBV10-3 CAISVGGNGYTF
TRBJ2-7 TRBV5-1 CASSLEAGSSYEQYF
TRBJ2-5 TRBV11-3 CASSQGRSQETQYF
TRBJ2-5 TRBV9 CASSVASSGVETQYF
TRBJ2-1 TRBV5-5 CASSPGTSGRREQFF
TRBJ2-2 TRBV4-1 CASSQDRAGGPVVGELFF
TRBJ2-2 TRBV7-2 CASSSGTVLNTGELFF
TRBJ1-2 TRBV6-1 CASSEIREAHGYTF
TRBJ1-1 TRBV19 CASTWDRVGTEAFF
TRBJ1-2 TRBV7-9 CASSLGPNYGYTF
TRBJ2-3 TRBV9 CASSPTTDTQYF
TRBJ1-1 TRBV4-1 CASSQDRYRNTEAFF
TRBJ1-3 TRBV28 CASSLGYSGNTIYF
TRBJ2-4 TRBV5-4 CASSVAGGSKNIQYF
TRBJ2-1 TRBV9 CASSVRLSSNEQFF
TRBJ2-3 TRBV10-3 CAISADRITDTQYF
TRBJ2-3 TRBV19 CALREGPLGPSSTDTQYF
TRBJ2-1 TRBV5-1 CASSRGLERGEQFF
TRBJ2-7 TRBV7-2 CASSLGGGGPNEQYF
TRBJ2-2 TRBV29-1 CSVPGELFF
TRBJ2-1 TRBV7-3 CASSTGLGGEQFF
TRBJ2-2 TRBV5-6 CASSLRGYTGELFF
TRBJ2-3 TRBV27 CASSMLTTTDTQYF
TRBJ2-7 TRBV18 CASSRGGIEQYF